The 8 T cell receptor beta chains listed next were all sequenced from one sample in a study of blood T cell repertoires in COVID-19. The assay was immunoSEQ multiplex PCR, and TCRdb's table has in-frame clones only and misses some. The table shows a few hundred thousand clones, with around 83% occurring only once. Sequenced: peripheral blood. These receptors were obtained from a woman older than 75 with COVID-19, enrolled during active disease.

This clone was detected once. V and J are TRBV6-6 and TRBJ1-5; D is possibly TRBD1 (5 bases). The length of the CDR3 is 15 residues. Deletions cut 7 bases from V and 0 bases from J, with 13 bases between. Germline V gives CDR1 MNHNY, CDR2 SVGAGI (reference sequence). CDR3 in DNA: TGTGCCAGCACCCGGGGGTCGGATAGCAATCAGCCCCAGCATTTT. Protein product: CASTRGSDSNQPQHF.

The rearrangement joins TRBV30 to TRBJ2-3; D might be TRBD2 (5 bases). The CDR3 length is 18 residues. CDR1 is GTSNPN and CDR2 is SVGIG in the germline V gene (reference sequence). Trimming stripped 1 base from V and 0 bases from J, with 20 bases between. CDR3 nucleotide sequence: TGTGCCTGGAGTGCAAGATTATGGACTCAAGGGAGCACAGATACGCAGTATTTT. It translates to CAWSARLWTQGSTDTQYF.

The chain joins TRBV10-3 to TRBJ1-2, with 8 bases that match TRBD1. With V trimmed by 0 bases and J by 4 bases, 4 bases remained unmatched. This CDR3 spans 15 amino acids. CDR1 is ENHRY, CDR2 SYGVKD, per germline. Written as DNA, the CDR3 is TGTGCCATCAGTGAGTCCGGACAGGGTACCTATGGCTACACCTTC. This gives the protein CAISESGQGTYGYTF.

In nucleotides, the CDR3 is TGTGCCAGCAGCTTTAACAGGGCTAGTTCACCCCTCCACTTT. Encoded protein: CASSFNRASSPLHF. This chain connects TRBV7-2 to TRBJ1-6; D may be TRBD1 (6 bases). There are 14 residues in the CDR3. Germline CDR1 reads SGHTA; CDR2 reads FQGNSA. Trimming left V 3 bases short and J 9 bases short, with 12 bases between.

This sequence joins TRBV7-6 and TRBJ2-1, with D perhaps matching TRBD1 (6 bases). This CDR3 is built from 15 residues. Trimming pared 2 bases from V and 0 bases from J, leaving 8 bases between. Per germline, CDR1 SGHVS and CDR2 FNYEAQ. DNA for the CDR3: TGTGCCAGCAGCTTAAGCAGGGGCTCCTACAATGAGCAGTTCTTC. It translates to CASSLSRGSYNEQFF.

The V and J genes are TRBV7-2 and TRBJ1-5; no reliable D call. The CDR3 has 12 residues. Germline V gene data show CDR1 as SGHTA and CDR2 as FQGNSA. Deletions cut 1 base from V and 9 bases from J, with 7 bases between. The CDR3 coding sequence is TGTGCCAGCAGCTTAGTGGGAGGGCCCCAGCATTTT. Translating gives CASSLVGGPQHF.

The J gene is TRBJ2-2, the V gene TRBV18; 8 bases are a match to TRBD2. This CDR3 spans 19 amino acids. Germline trimming cut 4 bases from V and 0 bases from J; bases unmatched to any gene: 13. CDR1 is KGHSH and CDR2 is LQKENI in the germline V gene. In nucleotides, the CDR3 is TGTGCCAGCTCACGAGGGCAAGCGGGAGCCCTTTCGAACACCGGGGAGCTGTTTTTT. Translation: CASSRGQAGALSNTGELFF.

The chain joins TRBV4-2 to TRBJ1-1; D remains ambiguous. Trimming cost V 6 bases and J 4 bases, with 18 bases left between them. From germline, CDR1 is LGHNA and CDR2 YNFKEQ. This CDR3 spans 15 amino acids. The CDR3 sequence is CASRENQDLGTEAFF. For the CDR3, the DNA is TGTGCCAGCAGGGAGAATCAAGATCTGGGCACTGAAGCTTTCTTT.